Below are 9 T cell receptor beta chains sequenced from a single sample in a study of response to subunit inactivated influenza vaccine (dated 2018 in TCRdb). Receptor amplification or capture employed RT-PCR. TCRdb records Illumina HiSeq 2500 as the sequencer. TCRdb's own reprocessing of the public reads used fastp at Q25 and MiXCR and kept productive beta chains. Identical CDR3 protein sequences are pooled into one entry, listed with their most common genes and DNA. This sample lists around 200,000 distinct CDR3 sequences; 14% were detected once. In total, the top ten clones hold about 26% of the sample. Sequencing used CD8+ T cells sorted from PBMCs, obtained less than 6 days after vaccination. The receptors here all came from a man aged 45-65 years who received an inactivated influenza vaccine. Donor details come from another sample of the same person, matched by shared clones.

The rearrangement joins TRBV9 to TRBJ2-2; 8 bases align to TRBD2. This CDR3 spans 15 amino acids. Germline trimming cut 2 bases from V and 0 bases from J; bases unmatched to any gene: 0. The V gene's germline CDR1 is SGDLS and CDR2 YYNGEE. CDR3 DNA: TGTGCCAGCAGCGTCGGGGGGGCGAACACCGGGGAGCTGTTTTTT. Protein: CASSVGGANTGELFF.

This clonotype was recorded a few times. The chain recombines TRBV29-1 with TRBJ2-2; 11 positions match TRBD2. Germline V gene data show CDR1 as SQVTM and CDR2 as ANQGSEA. V dropped 3 bases and J dropped 5; count of bases not matched to a gene: 2. The CDR3 length is 14 residues. CDR3 region: CSVDSGRATGELFF. The CDR3 DNA reads TGCAGCGTTGATAGCGGGAGGGCGACCGGGGAGCTGTTTTTT.

This clonotype was counted many times. The rearrangement uses TRBV2 and TRBJ2-7, with D perhaps TRBD1 (6 bases). V was shortened by 3 bases and J by 3 bases, with 15 bases between the two germline ends. CDR1 is SNHLY and CDR2 is FYNNEI in the germline V gene. This CDR3 spans 15 amino acids. In DNA form, the CDR3 reads TGTGCCAGCAGTGACTTGGGACAATCATTCTACGAGCAGTACTTC. Protein product: CASSDLGQSFYEQYF.

This clonotype was seen only a few times. The chain links TRBV6-2 or TRBV6-3 to TRBJ2-5; maybe TRBD2 (6 bases). CDR1 is MNHEY, CDR2 SVGEGT, per germline. V lost 0 bases and J lost 3, with 14 bases in between. The CDR3 totals 16 residues. For the CDR3, the DNA is TGTGCCAGCAGTTACTCGTTCGGGAGAGGTGAAGAGACCCAGTACTTC. Translation gives CASSYSFGRGEETQYF.

In its sample, this clonotype was seen a few times. V usage is TRBV12-3 or TRBV12-4 and J usage is TRBJ2-7, with 7 bases identical to TRBD1. The CDR3 has 15 amino acids. With V trimmed by 2 bases and J by 1 base, 5 bases remained unmatched. The CDR3 is CASSLWDSASYEQYF. The DNA for the CDR3 is TGTGCCAGCAGTTTATGGGACAGTGCATCCTACGAGCAGTACTTC.

This clonotype occurred once. V is TRBV29-1 and J is TRBJ2-7; 7 positions agree with TRBD1. Trimming cost V 4 bases and J 2 bases; bases outside gene matches: 5. The CDR3 is 13 amino acids. Germline lookup yields CDR1 SQVTM and CDR2 ANQGSEA. Here the CDR3 DNA reads TGCAGCGTTGGACAGGGAGAAACCTACGAGCAGTACTTC. Protein sequence: CSVGQGETYEQYF.

This clonotype was seen at least ten times. The genes are TRBV20-1 and TRBJ2-3; 11 bases map to TRBD2. Unmatched junction bases numbered 11, after V lost 2 bases and J lost 4 bases. The CDR3 sequence is 17 residues long. Germline-derived CDR1 and CDR2 are DFQATT and SNEGSKA (reference sequence). The CDR3 reads CSARPRTSGSLPDTQYF. For the CDR3, the DNA is TGCAGTGCTAGACCTCGAACTAGCGGGAGCTTGCCAGATACGCAGTATTTT.

The rearrangement links TRBV29-1 to TRBJ2-5, with 8 bases matching TRBD2. The V gene end was trimmed by 8 bases and the J gene end by 5 bases; junction bases not matched to a gene: 13. CDR3 size: 14 residues. Germline CDR1 reads SQVTM; CDR2 reads ANQGSEA. CDR3 residues: CSTARRGEDETQYF. The CDR3 DNA reads TGCAGCACCGCTAGGCGGGGGGAAGATGAGACCCAGTACTTC. Complete variable domain (other parts from reference TRBV29-1 and TRBJ2-5): SAVISQKPSRDICQRGTSLTIQCQVDSQVTMMFWYRQQPGQSLTLIATANQGSEATYESGFVIDKFPISRPNLTFSTLTVSNMSPEDSSIYLCSTARRGEDETQYFGPGTRLLVL.

V is TRBV12-3 or TRBV12-4 and J is TRBJ1-5; possible D gene TRBD1, 5 bases. The length of the CDR3 is 15 residues. Trimming removed 7 bases at V and 0 bases at J, with 13 bases between. The CDR3 protein is CASKKDSYSNQPQHF. DNA for the CDR3: TGTGCCAGCAAGAAAGACAGTTATAGCAATCAGCCCCAGCATTTT.